This T cell receptor (beta chain) emerged from a study of blood T cell repertoires in COVID-19. Method: immunoSEQ multiplex PCR; TCRdb's copy keeps in-frame clones and lacks some. The sample lists approximately 59,000 clones; about 81% were seen once. The CDR3 spans 15 residues. Looked up from germline, CDR1 is SGHKS and CDR2 is YYEKEE (reference sequence). Trimming pared 1 base from V and 4 bases from J, leaving 14 bases between. Specimen: peripheral blood. The TCR was taken from a man aged 80 or over with acute or convalescent COVID-19. V usage is TRBV5-5 and J usage is TRBJ2-5; perhaps TRBD2 as D (6 bases). CDR3: CASSLFSGETETQYF. CDR3 coding DNA: TGTGCCAGCAGCTTGTTTAGCGGTGAGACAGAGACCCAGTACTTC.